Below, one T cell receptor (beta chain) is given with its context. Its matching antigen is unknown. Together with a sample-barcoded 5' primer, a J-beta primer mix was included in a second PCR lasting roughly 7 to 11 cycles. Every sample gave at least 2.5 million paired-end reads containing CDR3. TCRdb analysed the 5' RACE reads with MiXCR anew, one entry per CDR3 protein. The repertoire holds about 600,000 distinct CDR3 sequences, with less than 60% as singletons. These data belong to a study of blood T cells in healthy people across ages. Germline loops: CDR1 LGHNA, CDR2 YSLEER. This CDR3 is 15 amino acids long. V shed 0 bases and J shed 9 bases, with 15 bases lying between them. Study observations and caveats: There was a strong correlation between TCR beta diversity and naive T cell percentage. Unsorted PBMC material precluded a definitive naive versus antigen-experienced comparison.

Isolated PBMCs totaled at least 6 million in each sample. The chain employs TRBV4-3 and TRBJ2-4; no clear D gene. The TCR sequence derives from an elderly man in good health. Source material: blood. The CDR3 region has the DNA TGCGCCAGCAGCCAAGATCGTTGGGGATCTAGCATTCAGTACTTC. Translation: CASSQDRWGSSIQYF.